A selection of T cell receptor beta chains follows, all from one sample in a study of PD-L1 blockade in urothelial cancer. Using immunoSEQ multiplex PCR, the repertoire was profiled, and TCRdb retains in-frame clones only, with some absent. The sample lists about 51,000 clones; approximately 86% were seen once. Sequencing was performed on PBMCs, taken around atezolizumab (anti-PD-L1) treatment. All receptors come from a man aged 55 to 70 with urothelial cancer. Each CDR3 is given with its conserved first and last residue. D genes are given only for firm matches. Size values are once, few and many counts, or a class for expanded clones, and some rows have none.

J: TRBJ1-3; D: NA; V: TRBV5-6; size: NA; CDR3: CASSFRPRSGNTIYF; DNA: TGTGCCAGCAGCTTCAGGCCCCGAAGTGGAAACACCATATATTTT
J: TRBJ1-1; D: NA; V: TRBV30; size: NA; CDR3: CAWRIQKNTEAFF; DNA: TGTGCCTGGAGGATACAAAAGAACACTGAAGCTTTCTTT
J: TRBJ1-1; D: NA; V: TRBV28; size: NA; CDR3: CASTSGTLDTEAFF; DNA: TGTGCCAGCACTTCGGGGACTTTAGACACTGAAGCTTTCTTT
J: TRBJ1-2; D: NA; V: TRBV23-1; size: few; CDR3: CASSQSREIGYTF; DNA: TGCGCCAGCAGTCAATCGCGAGAGATAGGCTACACCTTC
J: TRBJ1-5; D: NA; V: TRBV4-2; size: NA; CDR3: CASTGFGNQPQHF; DNA: TGTGCCAGCACAGGGTTTGGCAATCAGCCCCAGCATTTT
J: TRBJ2-3; D: NA; V: TRBV7-2; size: NA; CDR3: CASSLVGGTQYF; DNA: TGTGCCAGCAGCTTAGTGGGGGGTACGCAGTATTTT
J: TRBJ2-1; D: NA; V: TRBV5-1; size: NA; CDR3: CASSLDQGSEQFF; DNA: TGCGCCAGCAGCTTGGATCAGGGGAGTGAGCAGTTCTTC
J: TRBJ1-4; D: NA; V: TRBV2; size: NA; CDR3: CASRLQGGEEKLFF; DNA: TGTGCCAGCAGATTACAGGGAGGGGAAGAAAAACTGTTTTTT
J: TRBJ2-4; D: TRBD2; V: TRBV2; size: NA; CDR3: CASSTSGGAKNIQYF; DNA: TGTGCCAGCAGCACTAGCGGGGGGGCCAAAAACATTCAGTACTTC
J: TRBJ2-7; D: TRBD1; V: TRBV7-9; size: NA; CDR3: CASSRRGQGNSYEQYF; DNA: TGTGCCAGCAGCAGACGAGGACAGGGGAATTCCTACGAGCAGTACTTC
J: TRBJ2-2; D: NA; V: TRBV6-6; size: NA; CDR3: CASCADSATGELFF; DNA: TGTGCCAGCTGTGCAGACAGCGCAACCGGGGAGCTGTTTTTT
J: TRBJ2-3; D: NA; V: TRBV5-1; size: NA; CDR3: CASSPLGADTQYF; DNA: TGCGCCAGCAGCCCCCTAGGAGCAGATACGCAGTATTTT
J: TRBJ2-7; D: TRBD1; V: TRBV30; size: once; CDR3: CAWSGQGAIYEQYF; DNA: TGTGCCTGGAGTGGACAGGGGGCAATCTACGAGCAGTACTTC
J: TRBJ1-5; D: NA; V: TRBV19; size: NA; CDR3: CASSPAHNQPQHF; DNA: TGTGCCAGTAGTCCCGCACACAATCAGCCCCAGCATTTT
J: TRBJ1-4; D: TRBD1; V: TRBV5-1; size: NA; CDR3: CASSLEEGAREKLFF; DNA: TGCGCCAGCAGCTTGGAGGAGGGGGCGCGGGAAAAACTGTTTTTT
J: TRBJ2-4; D: NA; V: TRBV7-2; size: few; CDR3: CASSLVEGSPKYF; DNA: TGTGCCAGCAGCTTAGTTGAGGGCAGCCCCAAGTACTTC
J: TRBJ1-1; D: NA; V: TRBV4-3; size: NA; CDR3: CASSQDLAGQHTEAFF; DNA: TGCGCCAGCAGCCAAGATTTGGCAGGGCAACACACTGAAGCTTTCTTT
J: TRBJ1-2; D: TRBD1; V: TRBV2; size: NA; CDR3: CASSSPGQGDRGYTF; DNA: TGTGCCAGCAGTAGTCCGGGACAGGGTGATAGAGGCTACACCTTC
J: TRBJ2-1; D: TRBD2; V: TRBV5-1; size: NA; CDR3: CASRGGGNEQFF; DNA: TGCGCCAGCAGGGGGGGAGGGAATGAGCAGTTCTTC
J: TRBJ2-3; D: TRBD1; V: TRBV29-1; size: NA; CDR3: CSVRQGAFTDTQYF; DNA: TGCAGCGTTCGACAGGGGGCATTCACAGATACGCAGTATTTT
J: TRBJ2-5; D: NA; V: TRBV11-3; size: NA; CDR3: CASSLVLPGSTGETQYF; DNA: TGTGCCAGCAGCTTAGTGTTACCGGGGTCCACGGGGGAGACCCAGTACTTC
J: TRBJ2-5; D: TRBD2; V: TRBV2; size: NA; CDR3: CASSEASGGALIQETQYF; DNA: TGTGCCAGCAGTGAAGCTAGCGGGGGGGCCCTTATCCAAGAGACCCAGTACTTC
J: TRBJ2-5; D: NA; V: TRBV19; size: once; CDR3: CASSMGQATQYF; DNA: TGTGCCAGTAGTATGGGGCAGGCGACCCAGTACTTC
J: TRBJ2-2; D: TRBD2; V: TRBV30; size: NA; CDR3: CAWNLGLAGGYGGELFF; DNA: TGTGCCTGGAACCTTGGACTAGCGGGGGGGTATGGCGGGGAGCTGTTTTTT
J: TRBJ2-1; D: TRBD1; V: TRBV4-3; size: NA; CDR3: CASSLFGTGIYNEQFF; DNA: TGCGCCAGCAGCCTGTTTGGGACAGGAATTTACAATGAGCAGTTCTTC
J: TRBJ2-5; D: NA; V: TRBV10-3; size: NA; CDR3: CAISENDSQETQYF; DNA: TGTGCCATCAGTGAGAATGACAGCCAAGAGACCCAGTACTTC
J: TRBJ2-7; D: TRBD1; V: TRBV29-1; size: NA; CDR3: CSVGGGTGSLSEQYF; DNA: TGCAGCGTTGGAGGGGGGACAGGGTCCCTCTCCGAGCAGTACTTC
J: TRBJ2-7; D: NA; V: TRBV14; size: NA; CDR3: CASSQDGQGYYEQYF; DNA: TGTGCCAGCAGCCAAGATGGCCAGGGATACTACGAGCAGTACTTC
J: TRBJ2-7; D: NA; V: TRBV5-1; size: NA; CDR3: CASRGQTSYEQYF; DNA: TGCGCCAGCAGGGGACAAACCTCCTACGAGCAGTACTTC
J: TRBJ1-1; D: TRBD1; V: TRBV11-3; size: NA; CDR3: CASSLDPGTGIKAFF; DNA: TGTGCCAGCAGCTTAGACCCCGGGACAGGGATTAAAGCTTTCTTT
J: TRBJ2-5; D: TRBD1; V: TRBV4-2; size: NA; CDR3: CASSQGDRAGETQYF; DNA: TGTGCCAGCAGCCAAGGGGACAGGGCAGGAGAGACCCAGTACTTC
J: TRBJ1-1; D: NA; V: TRBV28; size: NA; CDR3: CASSLFGATWFEAFF; DNA: TGTGCCAGCAGTTTATTTGGGGCGACCTGGTTTGAAGCTTTCTTT
J: TRBJ1-3; D: TRBD1; V: TRBV28; size: NA; CDR3: CASSSPGRQGIGNTIYF; DNA: TGTGCCAGCAGTTCTCCAGGACGACAGGGCATTGGAAACACCATATATTTT